This paragraph reports one T cell receptor (beta chain). Its antigen is unknown. Base-call qualities are not available, and no considerably larger clone is one nucleotide away. The sample has other DNA sequences that encode this CDR3 too. The CDR3 runs 11 residues from the cysteine to the phenylalanine. This entry keeps only the CDR3 DNA: 33 bases, framed from base 1. The trim is 1 base for V and 8 bases for J, with a gap of 6 bases between the germline ends. The germline V gene gives CDR1 as SGDLS and CDR2 as YYNGEE. The immunoSEQ Assay was used to sequence TCRbeta CDR3 regions. After extraction, genomic DNA underwent amplification by bias-controlled multiplex PCR, followed by high-throughput sequencing. For the original study's pipeline: To quantify the absolute abundance of each unique TCRbeta CDR3 region, sequences were collapsed and filtered. Usable DNA was measured by amplifying reference genes present in all nucleated cells, and TCRbeta template counts were normalized to that usable DNA to estimate T cell fraction. Repertoire TCRs were annotated as SARS-CoV-2-specific by exact matching of V gene, CDR3 amino acid sequence and J gene to a known reactive TCR set. The reference SARS-CoV-2 TCR set came from MIRA and was filtered for enrichment in COVID-19-positive ImmuneCODE repertoires, removing public or cross-reactive TCRs. Using the MIRA antigens, annotated TCRs were further analysed by specific ORF or by position within an ORF. Breadth was defined as the number of annotated unique rearrangements divided by the total number of unique productive rearrangements, and depth was defined as the summed frequency of the annotated unique rearrangements. Two-sided Wilcoxon rank-sum tests were used to compare TCR breadth between groups. Here the immuneACCESS table is served through TCRdb, limited to in-frame sequences with V and J called. Missing clones are a known gap in these copies; in checked studies unresolved V genes cover under half, and the rest lacks a known reason. V, J and clone size reflect that table, while D and trimming were determined from the DNA. For this sample the table gives roughly 420,000 clones, of which roughly 90% were detected only once. The ten largest clones capture about 3.5% of the sample.

Read against the paper, the sample's treatment or condition label means: roughly 18 received Ad26.COV2.S at low or high dose, single or two shots; several received placebo; per-sample allocation not given. For vaccine and placebo recipients, repertoires were sequenced using samples collected on day 63 after the first injection. In Cohort 1b, 20 to 25 adults aged 18-55 years were enrolled at a single site in Boston, USA, between 29 July and 7 August 2020. As a vaccine, Ad26.COV2.S was a replication-incompetent adenovirus type 26 vector that expressed a prefusion-stabilized SARS-CoV-2 spike protein derived from the original Wuhan strain. This sample is drawn from a study of Ad26.COV2.S vaccination and SARS-CoV-2 variants (dated by TCRdb to the early 2020s). With regard to the full study: Donors in the vaccine arm were drawn from COV1001, a phase I-IIa trial of Ad26.COV2.S in healthy adults that was multicentre, randomized, double-blind and placebo-controlled. Ad26.COV2.S was administered intramuscularly at a dose of 5x10^10 or 1x10^11 viral particles, either as one shot or as two shots given 56 days apart. TCRbeta repertoire sequencing served as the tool for gauging how specific and how broad the SARS-CoV-2-reactive T cell receptors were following Ad26.COV2.S vaccination. A total of 32 samples were included in the TCR-sequenced set, comprising some 20 Ad26.COV2.S vaccine recipients, 5 placebo recipients and 8 SARS-CoV-2 convalescent individuals. Trial participants were randomized into five groups of five, in which low-dose or high-dose Ad26.COV2.S was given once or twice, or placebo was given on both occasions. Blinding of investigators to trial group allocation was maintained during experiments and outcome assessment.

The investigation overall reported the following: After vaccination, substantial breadth of spike-specific CD8+ and CD4+ T cell responses was reported. The study was not powered for comparison of responses between vaccine doses or regimens. Higher spike-specific TCR breadth was observed in Ad26.COV2.S recipients than in placebo recipients (P = 0.0014). According to the authors, total T cell responses may have been underestimated by the TCR breadth and depth analyses. Comparable non-spike TCR breadth was observed between vaccine and placebo recipients, consistent with only spike being contained in the vaccine.

The sequencing here drew on peripheral blood, taken in a trial of Ad26.COV2.S vaccine versus placebo. This receptor was obtained from a person aged 18-60 years who received the Ad26.COV2.S COVID-19 vaccine or a placebo. This chain is built from TRBV9 and TRBJ1-2, with the D segment identity uncertain. CDR3 region: CASSVPGGYTF. The bases read TGTGCCAGCAGCGTACCTGGCGGCTACACCTTC.